This is a list of T cell receptor beta chains from one sample in a study of response to subunit inactivated influenza vaccine. TCRdb passed the RT-PCR reads through MiXCR, listing each CDR3 protein once. The profile shows some 500,000 distinct CDR3 sequences, about 25% of them singletons. The source was CD4+ T cells sorted from PBMCs, collected less than 6 days after vaccination. The receptors here all came from a man aged 50 to 59 who received an inactivated influenza vaccine. Each CDR3 is given with its conserved first and last residue. Each record gives: J gene, V gene, CDR3 protein.

>TRBJ2-1|TRBV12-3/TRBV12-4
CASSLGSGGYNEQFF
>TRBJ2-7|TRBV5-1
CANRVSRAGPYEQYF
>TRBJ2-1|TRBV6-2/TRBV6-3
CASTNGGLAAYNEQFF
>TRBJ2-3|TRBV28
CASSRPSGRGTDTQYF
>TRBJ2-7|TRBV12-3/TRBV12-4
CASSTPGLEYEQYF
>TRBJ2-1|TRBV18
CASSRLAGGPIEQFF
>TRBJ2-7|TRBV5-1
CASSFSPGQGAGEQYF
>TRBJ2-5|TRBV5-1
CASSPLGAGETQYF
>TRBJ2-7|TRBV7-9
CASNHLGQGTNEQYF
>TRBJ2-3|TRBV12-3/TRBV12-4
CASSQTTHLTDTQYF
>TRBJ2-2|TRBV6-2/TRBV6-3
CASSYDSGTSGFTGELFF
>TRBJ2-3|TRBV5-1
CASSSGTGRTDTQYF
>TRBJ1-6|TRBV6-1
CASSPPGGYNSPLHF
>TRBJ2-2|TRBV10-3
CAIRGATNTGELFF
>TRBJ1-1|TRBV7-9
CASSLGQGARTEAFF
>TRBJ2-4|TRBV7-2
CASSPPMGGADLNIQYF
>TRBJ2-5|TRBV20-1
CSAREVGGYETQYF
>TRBJ2-5|TRBV20-1
CSAIHQETQYF
>TRBJ1-6|TRBV30
CAWSLTGENSPLHF
>TRBJ2-1|TRBV19
CASSQTEFSYNEQFF
>TRBJ2-2|TRBV29-1
CSVNTGGSPGELFF
>TRBJ2-7|TRBV19
CASRSASESSYEQYF
>TRBJ1-4|TRBV7-2
CASSLLRREKLFF
>TRBJ1-2|TRBV7-2
CASSLRAVNYGYTF
>TRBJ2-7|TRBV5-5
CASSLRQGQQYF
>TRBJ2-3|TRBV20-1
CSAKRWDRRSDTQYF
>TRBJ2-1|TRBV12-3/TRBV12-4
CASSLLLLRNEQFF